Detailed here is one T cell receptor beta chain. The CDR3 is made up of 13 amino acids. V lost 7 bases, J lost 2 bases, and 12 bases lay in between. Looked up from germline, CDR1 is MNHEY and CDR2 is SVGAGI. The source of the sample is a study of control samples from healthy donors and cancer patients. The protocol was immunoSEQ multiplex PCR, while the TCRdb copy is restricted to in-frame clones and leaves out a portion. The data contain 100,000 to 150,000 clones, approximately 92% of them singletons. This TCR derives from a man aged 18 to 29 in good health. V usage is TRBV6-5 and J usage is TRBJ2-7; no firm D call. Sequencing was performed on blood. This CDR3 reads CASNGRNTYEQYF. The CDR3 DNA reads as TGTGCCAGCAATGGCAGGAACACCTACGAGCAGTACTTC.